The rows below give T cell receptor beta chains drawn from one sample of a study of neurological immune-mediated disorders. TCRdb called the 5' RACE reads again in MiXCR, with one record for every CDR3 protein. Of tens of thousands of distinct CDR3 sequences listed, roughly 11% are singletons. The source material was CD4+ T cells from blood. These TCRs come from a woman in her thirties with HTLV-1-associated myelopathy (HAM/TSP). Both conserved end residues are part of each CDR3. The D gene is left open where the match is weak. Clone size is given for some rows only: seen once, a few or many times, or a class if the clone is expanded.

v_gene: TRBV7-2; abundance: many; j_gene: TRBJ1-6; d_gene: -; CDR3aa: CASSPRKGLSDSPLHF; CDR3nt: TGTGCCAGCAGTCCGCGGAAAGGATTGTCTGATTCACCCCTCCACTTT
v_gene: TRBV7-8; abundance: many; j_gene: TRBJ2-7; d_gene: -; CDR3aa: CASSMVGEQYF; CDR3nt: TGTGCCAGCAGCATGGTAGGCGAGCAGTACTTC
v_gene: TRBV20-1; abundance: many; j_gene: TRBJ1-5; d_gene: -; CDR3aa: CSARGQSSNQPQHF; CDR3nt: TGCAGTGCTAGAGGGCAGTCTAGCAATCAGCCCCAGCATTTT
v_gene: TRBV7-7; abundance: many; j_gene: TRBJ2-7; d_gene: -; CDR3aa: CASSPHPGQSEQYF; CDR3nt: TGTGCCAGCAGCCCCCACCCGGGACAATCCGAGCAGTACTTC
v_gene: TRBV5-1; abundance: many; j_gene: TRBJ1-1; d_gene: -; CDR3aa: CASSPYPTGEAFF; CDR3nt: TGCGCCAGCAGCCCCTACCCGACAGGTGAAGCTTTCTTT
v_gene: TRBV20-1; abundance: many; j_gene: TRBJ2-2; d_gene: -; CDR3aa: CSARAAGINTGELFF; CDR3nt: TGCAGTGCCCGGGCGGCAGGAATTAACACCGGGGAGCTGTTTTTT
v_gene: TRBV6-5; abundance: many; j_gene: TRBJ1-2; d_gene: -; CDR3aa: CASSYSAGPYGYTF; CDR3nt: TGTGCCAGCAGTTACTCGGCAGGGCCCTATGGCTACACCTTC
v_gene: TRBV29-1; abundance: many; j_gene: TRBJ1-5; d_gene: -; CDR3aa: CSVAGANQPQHF; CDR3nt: TGCAGCGTTGCAGGCGCAAATCAGCCCCAGCATTTT
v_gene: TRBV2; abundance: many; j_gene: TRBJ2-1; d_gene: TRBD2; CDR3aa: CASSEVGGGAIGEQFF; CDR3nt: TGTGCCAGCAGTGAAGTGGGCGGGGGGGCGATTGGTGAGCAGTTCTTC
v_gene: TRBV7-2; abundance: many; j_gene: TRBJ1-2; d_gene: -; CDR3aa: CASSLDLGTAGNYGYTF; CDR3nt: TGTGCCAGCAGCTTAGATCTAGGGACCGCCGGTAACTATGGCTACACCTTC
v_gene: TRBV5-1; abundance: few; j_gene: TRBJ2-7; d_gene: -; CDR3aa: CASRYRSSYEQYF; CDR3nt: TGCGCCAGCAGGTACAGGTCCTCCTACGAGCAGTACTTC
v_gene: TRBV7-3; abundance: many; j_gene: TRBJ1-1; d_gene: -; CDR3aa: CASSQSALNTEAFF; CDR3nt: TGTGCCAGCAGCCAGTCGGCCCTGAACACTGAAGCTTTCTTT
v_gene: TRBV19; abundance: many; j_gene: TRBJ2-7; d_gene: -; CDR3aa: CATTYEQYF; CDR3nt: TGTGCCACTACCTACGAGCAGTACTTC
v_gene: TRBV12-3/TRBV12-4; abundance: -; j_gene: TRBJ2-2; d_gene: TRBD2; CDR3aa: CASSPTSGRATGEMFF; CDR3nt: TGTGCCAGCAGTCCCACTAGCGGGAGGGCTACCGGGGAGATGTTTTTT
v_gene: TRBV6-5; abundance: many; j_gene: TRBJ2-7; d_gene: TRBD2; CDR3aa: CASSNPLAADYEQYF; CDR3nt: TGTGCCAGCAGTAACCCACTAGCGGCAGACTACGAGCAGTACTTC
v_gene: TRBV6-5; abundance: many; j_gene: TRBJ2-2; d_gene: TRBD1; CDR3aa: CASSYGVTGSLGELFF; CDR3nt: TGTGCCAGCAGTTACGGTGTGACAGGGTCGCTCGGGGAGCTGTTTTTT
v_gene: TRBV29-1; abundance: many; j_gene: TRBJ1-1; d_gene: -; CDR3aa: CSVVRPPLNTEAFF; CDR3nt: TGCAGCGTTGTTCGTCCACCATTGAACACTGAAGCTTTCTTT
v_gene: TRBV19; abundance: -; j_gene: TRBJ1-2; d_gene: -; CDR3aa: CASSSQPWSGYTF; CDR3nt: TGTGCCAGTAGTTCGCAACCTTGGAGTGGCTACACCTTC
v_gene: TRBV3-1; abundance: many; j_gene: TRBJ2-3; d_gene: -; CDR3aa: CASSQERGTTTTDTQYF; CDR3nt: TGTGCCAGCAGCCAAGAGCGGGGGACAACTACCACAGATACGCAGTATTTT
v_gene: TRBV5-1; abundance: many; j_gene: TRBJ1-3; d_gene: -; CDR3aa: CASSLEGSGGNTIYF; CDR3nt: TGCGCCAGCAGCTTGGAGGGGTCTGGTGGAAACACCATATATTTT
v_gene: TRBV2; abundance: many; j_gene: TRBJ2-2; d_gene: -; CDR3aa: CASSLDQGSATGELFF; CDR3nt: TGTGCCAGCAGCCTCGACCAAGGGTCGGCCACCGGGGAGCTGTTTTTT
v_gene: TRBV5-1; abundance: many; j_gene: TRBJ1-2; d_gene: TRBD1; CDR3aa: CASSLGDRSIVYYTF; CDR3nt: TGCGCCAGCAGCTTGGGGGACAGATCTATCGTCTACTACACCTTC
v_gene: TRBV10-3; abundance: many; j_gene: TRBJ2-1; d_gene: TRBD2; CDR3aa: CAISEGLAGNEQFF; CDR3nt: TGTGCCATCAGTGAAGGACTAGCGGGGAATGAGCAGTTCTTC
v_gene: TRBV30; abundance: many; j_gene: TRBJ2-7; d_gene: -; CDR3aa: CAWNHRKDEQYF; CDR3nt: TGTGCCTGGAACCACAGAAAGGACGAGCAGTACTTC
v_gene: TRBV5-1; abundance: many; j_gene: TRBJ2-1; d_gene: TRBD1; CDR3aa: CASSPGGTGGGFYNEQFF; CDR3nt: TGCGCCAGCAGCCCGGGAGGCACAGGGGGCGGATTTTACAATGAGCAGTTCTTC
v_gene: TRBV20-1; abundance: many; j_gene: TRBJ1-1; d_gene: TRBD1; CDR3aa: CSASWIGRGLEAFF; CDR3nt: TGCAGTGCTAGCTGGATCGGCAGGGGGCTCGAAGCTTTCTTT
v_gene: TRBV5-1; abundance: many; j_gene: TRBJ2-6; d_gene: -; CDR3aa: CASSLGRGANVLTF; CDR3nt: TGCGCCAGCAGCTTGGGTCGTGGGGCCAACGTCCTGACTTTC
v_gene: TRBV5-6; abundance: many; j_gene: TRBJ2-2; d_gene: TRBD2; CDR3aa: CASSLVGLADTGELFF; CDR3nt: TGTGCCAGCAGCTTGGTAGGACTAGCGGACACCGGGGAGCTGTTTTTT
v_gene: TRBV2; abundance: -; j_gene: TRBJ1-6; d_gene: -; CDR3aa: CASEAAPPLHF; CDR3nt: TGTGCCAGCGAAGCAGCCCCACCCCTCCACTTT
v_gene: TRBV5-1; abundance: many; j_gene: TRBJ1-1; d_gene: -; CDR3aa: CASSPGQRAARNTEAFF; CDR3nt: TGCGCCAGCAGCCCAGGACAACGGGCCGCGAGGAACACTGAAGCTTTCTTT
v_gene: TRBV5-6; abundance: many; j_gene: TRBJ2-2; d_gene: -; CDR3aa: CASSLWLVNTGELFF; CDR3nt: TGTGCCAGCAGCTTGTGGCTGGTTAACACCGGGGAGCTGTTTTTT
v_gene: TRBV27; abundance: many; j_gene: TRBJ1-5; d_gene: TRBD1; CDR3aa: CASSLRPQTGTGGSQPQHF; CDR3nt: TGTGCCAGCAGTTTACGTCCCCAAACCGGGACAGGGGGTTCTCAGCCCCAGCATTTT
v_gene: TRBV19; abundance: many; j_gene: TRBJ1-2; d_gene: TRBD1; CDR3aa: CASTPSDRNGYTF; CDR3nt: TGTGCCAGTACCCCATCGGACAGGAATGGCTACACCTTC
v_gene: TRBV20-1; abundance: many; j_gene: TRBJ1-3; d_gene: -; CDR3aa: CSAYMVNSPGNTIYF; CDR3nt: TGCAGTGCCTACATGGTAAACAGTCCTGGAAACACCATATATTTT
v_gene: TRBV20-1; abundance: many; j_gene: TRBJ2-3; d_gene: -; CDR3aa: CSARGGSGDTQYF; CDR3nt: TGCAGTGCTAGAGGTGGATCCGGGGATACGCAGTATTTT
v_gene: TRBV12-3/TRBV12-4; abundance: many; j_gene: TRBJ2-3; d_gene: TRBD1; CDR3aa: CASSPGLGQGDTDTQYF; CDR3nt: TGTGCCAGCAGTCCAGGACTCGGACAGGGGGATACAGATACGCAGTATTTT
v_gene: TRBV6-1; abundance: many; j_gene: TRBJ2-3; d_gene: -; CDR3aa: CASSDRWSSTDTQYF; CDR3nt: TGTGCCAGCAGTGATCGTTGGAGCAGCACAGATACGCAGTATTTT
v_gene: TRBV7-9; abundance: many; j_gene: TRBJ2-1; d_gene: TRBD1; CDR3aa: CVSSLRARDRGHNEQFF; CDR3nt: TGTGTCAGCAGCTTAAGGGCCCGGGACAGGGGCCACAATGAGCAGTTCTTC
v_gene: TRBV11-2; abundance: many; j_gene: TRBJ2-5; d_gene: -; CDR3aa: CASKNFHTVQETQYF; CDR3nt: TGTGCCAGCAAGAACTTCCACACAGTCCAAGAGACCCAGTACTTC
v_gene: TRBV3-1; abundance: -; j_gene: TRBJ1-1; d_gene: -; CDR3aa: CASSQPTVNTEAFF; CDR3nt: TGTGCCAGCAGCCAACCGACAGTAAACACTGAAGCTTTCTTT
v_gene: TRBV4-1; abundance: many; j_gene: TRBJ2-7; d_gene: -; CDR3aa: CASSQEEGFYEQYF; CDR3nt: TGCGCCAGCAGCCAAGAGGAGGGATTCTACGAGCAGTACTTC
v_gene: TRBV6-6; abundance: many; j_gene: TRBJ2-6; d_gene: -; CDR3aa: CASSYARTRGIHSGANVLTF; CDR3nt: TGTGCCAGCAGTTACGCCCGAACAAGAGGTATTCACTCTGGGGCCAACGTCCTGACTTTC
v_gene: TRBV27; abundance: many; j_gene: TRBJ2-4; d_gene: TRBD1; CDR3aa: CASSSLRQGETKNIQYF; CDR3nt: TGTGCCAGCAGTTCCCTTAGACAGGGAGAGACCAAAAACATTCAGTACTTC
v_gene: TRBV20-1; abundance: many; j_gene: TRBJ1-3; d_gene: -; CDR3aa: CSARFPAGNTIYF; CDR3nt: TGCAGTGCTAGATTCCCAGCGGGAAACACCATATATTTT
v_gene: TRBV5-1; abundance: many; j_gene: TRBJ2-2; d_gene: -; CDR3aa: CASSSPPAQLWERTGELFF; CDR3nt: TGCGCCAGCAGCTCCCCTCCGGCCCAACTGTGGGAAAGAACCGGGGAGCTGTTTTTT
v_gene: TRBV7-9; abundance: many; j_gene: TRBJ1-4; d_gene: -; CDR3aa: CASSLEGRPNEKLFF; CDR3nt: TGTGCCAGCAGCTTAGAAGGCAGACCTAATGAAAAACTGTTTTTT